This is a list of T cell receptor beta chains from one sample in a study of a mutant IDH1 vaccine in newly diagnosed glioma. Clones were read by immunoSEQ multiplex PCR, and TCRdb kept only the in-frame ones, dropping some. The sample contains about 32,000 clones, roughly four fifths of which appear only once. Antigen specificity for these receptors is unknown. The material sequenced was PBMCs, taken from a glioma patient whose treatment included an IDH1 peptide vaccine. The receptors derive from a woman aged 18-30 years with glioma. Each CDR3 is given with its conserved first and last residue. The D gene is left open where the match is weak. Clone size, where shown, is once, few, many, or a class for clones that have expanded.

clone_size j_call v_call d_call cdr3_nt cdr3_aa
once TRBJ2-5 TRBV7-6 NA TGTGCCAGCAGCTTAGTAGCCCTAGGCAGTGAAGAGACCCAGTACTTC CASSLVALGSEETQYF
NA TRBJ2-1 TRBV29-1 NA TGCAGCGTTGAAGAGACCCCAGCCGGGGGCAATGAGCAGTTCTTC CSVEETPAGGNEQFF
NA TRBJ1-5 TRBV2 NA TGTGCCAGCAGGCGGCGGTCAAGCAATCAGCCCCAGCATTTT CASRRRSSNQPQHF
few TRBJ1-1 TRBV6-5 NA TGTGCCAGCAGTCAACGGACGGGAAACACTGAAGCTTTCTTT CASSQRTGNTEAFF
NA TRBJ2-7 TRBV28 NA TGTGCCAGCAGTCCGGCCGGGACGGGGAAAGGATCCTACGAGCAGTACTTC CASSPAGTGKGSYEQYF
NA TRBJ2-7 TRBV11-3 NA TGTGCCAGCAGCGCAGGACAGATCGGGAGCGAGCAGTACTTC CASSAGQIGSEQYF
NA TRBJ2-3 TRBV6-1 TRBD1 TGTGCCAGTAACAGGGGGTATAGCACAGATACGCAGTATTTT CASNRGYSTDTQYF
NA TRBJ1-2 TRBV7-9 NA TGTGCCAGCAGCTTAGCAATGGTTGGCGGGACGGGTGGCTACACCTTC CASSLAMVGGTGGYTF
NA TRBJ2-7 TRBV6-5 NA TGTGCCAGCAGCCACAACTACGAGCAGTACTTC CASSHNYEQYF
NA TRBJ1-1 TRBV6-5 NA TGTGCCAGCAGGGGGAACACTGAAGCTTTCTTT CASRGNTEAFF
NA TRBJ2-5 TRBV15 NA TGTGCCACCAGCAAGGTATCTTGGTACCAAGAGACCCAGTACTTC CATSKVSWYQETQYF
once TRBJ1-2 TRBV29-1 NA TGCAGCGTTATCCAGGACCCTCTCTATGGCTACACCTTC CSVIQDPLYGYTF
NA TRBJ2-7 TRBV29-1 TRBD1 TGCAGCGTACGTTACAGGGGGCTCTACGAGCAGTACTTC CSVRYRGLYEQYF
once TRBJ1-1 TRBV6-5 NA TGTGCCAGCAGTTACTCAGGAGGGAACACTGAAGCTTTCTTT CASSYSGGNTEAFF
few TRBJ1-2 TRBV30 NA TGTGCCGGGGGATATGGCTACACCTTC CAGGYGYTF
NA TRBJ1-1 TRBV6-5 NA TGTGCCAGCGTCCTGGGCTCTCCTCCTGAAGCTTTCTTT CASVLGSPPEAFF
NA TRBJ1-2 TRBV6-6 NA TGTGCCAGCAGTGGCACAGGGTCCGGCGGCTACACCTTC CASSGTGSGGYTF
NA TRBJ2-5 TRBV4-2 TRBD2 TGTGCCAGCAGCCGAGTAGCGGGAGGGAGAGGGGCCCAAGAGACCCAGTACTTC CASSRVAGGRGAQETQYF
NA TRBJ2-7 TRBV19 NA TGTGCCAGTAGGGTCGACGGGCGGGCCTACGAGCAGTACTTC CASRVDGRAYEQYF
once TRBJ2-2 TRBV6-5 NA TGTGCCAGCAGTTACTCGGGCTATAACACCGGGGAGCTGTTTTTT CASSYSGYNTGELFF
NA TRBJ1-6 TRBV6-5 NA TGTGCCAGCAGTTACGGCCGGGACGCTAATTCACCCCTCCACTTT CASSYGRDANSPLHF
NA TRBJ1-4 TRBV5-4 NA TGTGCCAGCAGCTTGGACCGTGGCGAAAAACTGTTTTTT CASSLDRGEKLFF
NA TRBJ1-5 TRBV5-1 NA TGCGCCAGCAGAAAAGGTCCTCCGGAGAGCAATCAGCCCCAGCATTTT CASRKGPPESNQPQHF
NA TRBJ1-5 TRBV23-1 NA TGCGCCAGCAGTCAATCTGGCTCGACAGTTGTGAATCAGCCCCAGCATTTT CASSQSGSTVVNQPQHF
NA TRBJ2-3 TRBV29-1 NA TGCAGCGTTGACGCGTCCTGGGGAGCAGATACGCAGTATTTT CSVDASWGADTQYF
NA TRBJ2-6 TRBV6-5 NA TGTGCCAGCAGTCCTGTTGGGGCCAACGTCCTGACTTTC CASSPVGANVLTF
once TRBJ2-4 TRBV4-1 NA TGCGCCAGCACGCCAGCGCCGACGGACATGGCCAAAAACATTCAGTACTTC CASTPAPTDMAKNIQYF
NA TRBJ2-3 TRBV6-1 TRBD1 TGTGCCAGCAGTGAATGGGGACAGGGGGGTGATACGCAGTATTTT CASSEWGQGGDTQYF
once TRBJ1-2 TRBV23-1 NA TGCGCCAGCACCTTTCCCCGGAGAGGGGACTATGGCTACACCTTC CASTFPRRGDYGYTF
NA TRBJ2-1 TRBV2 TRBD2 TGTGCCAGCAATGGACTAGCGGGGGGAAATGAGCAGTTCTTC CASNGLAGGNEQFF